The 15 T cell receptor beta chains below come from one sample, sequenced in a study of T cell changes during pregnancy in multiple sclerosis. Sequencing used immunoSEQ multiplex PCR; TCRdb keeps in-frame clones, though not all of them. This repertoire shows 40,000 to 50,000 clones, 91% found once; its top ten account for roughly 10%. Source: CD8+ T cells from peripheral blood mononuclear cells, taken after pregnancy. The receptors were sampled from a female donor with multiple sclerosis, enrolled in a pregnancy study.

The gene calls are TRBV4-2 and TRBJ2-1, with 13 bases identical to TRBD2. CDR1 is LGHNA and CDR2 is YNFKEQ in the germline V gene. CDR3 length: 18 amino acids. V shed 3 bases, J shed 7 bases, and the junction held 12 bases outside the gene matches. For the CDR3, the DNA is TGTGCCAGCAGCCACATAGGACTAGCGGGGGCCGAAGGGAATGAGCAGTTCTTC. Its translation is CASSHIGLAGAEGNEQFF.

This clone was observed once. The chain employs TRBV6-1 and TRBJ2-2; 7 nucleotides match TRBD2. The CDR3 contains 13 residues. The V segment lost 10 bases and the J segment 8 bases; nucleotides outside the gene matches: 10. From germline, CDR1 is MNHNS and CDR2 SASEGT. CDR3 in amino acids: CATREGEPGELFF. The DNA of the CDR3 is TGTGCCACCAGGGAGGGAGAACCAGGGGAGCTGTTTTTT.

This chain connects TRBV27 to TRBJ2-7; D might be TRBD2 (6 bases). Germline CDR1 reads MNHEY; CDR2 reads SMNVEV (reference sequence). The CDR3 totals 13 residues. V lost 6 bases, J lost 7 bases, and 16 bases lay in between. CDR3 bases: TGTGCCAGCAGCCTCTCGGACCGGGGGGAGCAGTACTTC. Translated: CASSLSDRGEQYF.

Notes on this clone: At one end the junction does not follow the germline gene, possibly because of a read error. The chain uses TRBV6-5 and TRBJ1-2; D is unresolved. Germline V gene data show CDR1 as MNHEY and CDR2 as SVGAGI. This CDR3 spans 16 amino acids. The CDR3 here is CASSSRESQSPYSYTF. CDR3 sequence (DNA): TGTGCCAGCAGTTCGCGGGAGAGCCAGAGTCCCTATAGCTACACCTTC.

The V and J genes are TRBV9 and TRBJ1-4; the D gene is possibly TRBD1 (5 bases). The V gene's germline CDR1 is SGDLS and CDR2 YYNGEE. The V end lost 6 bases, the J end lost 4 bases, and 13 bases lay between the germline ends. CDR3 length: 14 amino acids. The CDR3 coding sequence is TGTGCCAGCAATAACGACAGATATAATGAAAAACTGTTTTTT. It codes for CASNNDRYNEKLFF.

The count of this clone is one. The chain employs TRBV2 and TRBJ2-2, with 9 nucleotides matching TRBD2. The V segment lost 8 bases and the J segment 1 base; nucleotides outside the gene matches: 2. This CDR3 is 14 amino acids long. Germline V CDR1 and CDR2: SNHLY, FYNNEI. Written as DNA, the CDR3 is TGTGCCAGCCTAGCGGGGATGAACACCGGGGAGCTGTTTTTT. Protein product: CASLAGMNTGELFF.

This clone was counted a single time. The J gene is TRBJ2-5, the V gene TRBV7-3; maybe TRBD2 (5 bases). CDR3 size: 13 residues. Germline loops: CDR1 SGHTA, CDR2 FQGTGA. Trimming left V 5 bases short and J 7 bases short, with 14 bases between. In DNA, the CDR3 is TGTGCCAGCAGCCCAGGTCCAGAGGGGACCCAGTACTTC. Its protein product is CASSPGPEGTQYF.

This clone has only a few counts. The CDR3 is CASSTGLAGLAKNIQYF. CDR3 nucleotide sequence: TGTGCCAGCAGCACCGGACTAGCGGGGTTAGCCAAAAACATTCAGTACTTC. The rearrangement links TRBV5-6 to TRBJ2-4, with 12 bases that match TRBD2. Germline V CDR1 and CDR2: SGHDT, YYEEEE. The CDR3 is 17 amino acids. With 4 bases clipped from V and 0 bases from J, the junction kept 5 bases outside the gene matches. Drawing the rest from reference TRBV5-6 and TRBJ2-4, the complete variable domain is DAGVTQSPTHLIKTRGQQVTLRCSPKSGHDTVSWYQQALGQGPQFIFQYYEEEERQRGNFPDRFSGHQFPNYSSELNVNALLLGDSALYLCASSTGLAGLAKNIQYFGAGTRLSVL.

The chain links TRBV14 to TRBJ2-7, with D possibly matching TRBD1 (5 bases). Germline values: CDR1 SGHDN, CDR2 FVKESK. V was trimmed by 4 bases and J by 2 bases, leaving 15 bases between them. This CDR3 is 15 amino acids long. The CDR3 bases are TGTGCCAGCAGCCTCATCCAGGGTAGGCCCTACGAGCAGTACTTC. It is translated as CASSLIQGRPYEQYF.

V usage is TRBV6-5 and J usage is TRBJ1-2; 8 nucleotides agree with TRBD1. Germline CDR1 MNHEY, CDR2 SVGAGI. Unmatched junction bases numbered 6, after V lost 2 bases and J lost 7 bases. The CDR3 is 14 amino acids. CDR3 DNA sequence: TGTGCCAGCAGTTACACCAGGGGGCGGAGTGGCTACACCTTC. It is translated as CASSYTRGRSGYTF.

The CDR3 coding sequence is TGTGCCAGCAGCCCACGGGGGGGGCTACACACGAACACCGGGGAGCTGTTTTTT. Its translation: CASSPRGGLHTNTGELFF. The chain joins TRBV14 to TRBJ2-2, with 8 bases lining up with TRBD2. CDR1 and CDR2 from the germline V gene are SGHDN and FVKESK. The CDR3 has 18 residues. With 4 bases clipped from V and 0 bases from J, the junction kept 10 bases outside the gene matches.

The J gene is TRBJ1-2, the V gene TRBV10-3, with 7 bases aligning to TRBD1. Germline CDR1 reads ENHRY; CDR2 reads SYGVKD. The CDR3 is made up of 16 amino acids. V shed 2 bases, J shed 7 bases, and the junction held 13 bases outside the gene matches. CDR3 in amino acids: CAISEADIDRASGYTF. The CDR3 nucleotides read TGTGCCATCAGTGAGGCCGATATTGACAGGGCGAGTGGCTACACCTTC.

The chain has TRBV2 and TRBJ2-1, with D perhaps TRBD1 (5 bases). Germline V gene lookup returns CDR1 SNHLY and CDR2 FYNNEI. V lost 7 bases to trimming and J lost 4 bases, with 8 bases between them. CDR3 length: 12 residues. The CDR3 DNA is TGTGCCAGCATCAGGGATTACAATGAGCAGTTCTTC. It encodes CASIRDYNEQFF.

J is TRBJ2-7 and V is TRBV7-9, with D possibly TRBD1 on 5 matching bases. The CDR3 length is 15 residues. Germline V gene lookup returns CDR1 SEHNR and CDR2 FQNEAQ (reference sequence). The V gene lost 0 bases and the J gene lost 3 bases, with 12 bases spanning the gap. The CDR3 DNA is TGTGCCAGCAGCTTAGCCCAGGGTCAGATCTACGAGCAGTACTTC. Protein: CASSLAQGQIYEQYF.

The count of this clone is one. The chain couples TRBV19 to TRBJ2-1; a possible D gene is TRBD1 (6 bases). The germline CDR1 and CDR2 sequences are LNHDA and SQIVND (reference sequence). The CDR3 has 16 residues. The V end lost 5 bases, the J end lost 0 bases, and 14 bases lay between the germline ends. Here the CDR3 DNA reads TGTGCCAGTAGTGTAACAGGGCCTAGCTCCTACAATGAGCAGTTCTTC. Its translation: CASSVTGPSSYNEQFF.